The entry below gives a single T cell receptor beta chain sequence along with its context. The antigen remains unidentified. This record comes from a study of cytomegalovirus exposure and HLA in healthy donors. The study's findings and limits: The classifier was said to identify cytomegalovirus status with high specificity and sensitivity. Some TCR beta chains (more than 150 of them) were listed as cytomegalovirus-associated.

From germline, CDR1 is PRHDT and CDR2 FYEKMQ (reference sequence). CDR3 length equals 15 residues. The V segment lost 5 bases and the J segment 7 bases; nucleotides outside the gene matches: 14. The method was immunoSEQ multiplex PCR; TCRdb's version includes in-frame clones alone and lacks a portion of them. The table has roughly 70,000 clones, about 93% seen once; the top ten hold about 1.4%. The rearrangement uses TRBV13 and TRBJ2-7; 7 nucleotides align to TRBD1. Sequenced: PBMCs. This sequence was found in a man aged 18 to 29 in good health and CMV-seropositive. The CDR3 coding sequence is TGTGCCAGCAGCACCCGGGACAGTGTTTTGTTAGAGCAGTACTTC. Amino acids: CASSTRDSVLLEQYF. Full variable domain (rest looked up from reference TRBV13 and TRBJ2-7): AAGVIQSPRHLIKEKRETATLKCYPIPRHDTVYWYQQGPGQDPQFLISFYEKMQSDKGSIPDRFSAQQFSDYHSELNMSSLELGDSALYFCASSTRDSVLLEQYFGPGTRLTVT.